Sequencing of this T cell receptor (beta chain) was carried out in a study of cytomegalovirus exposure and HLA in healthy donors. Study-level information: As released early, the data held about 85 million unique TCRs from HLA-typed donors. Study-wide results and limits: Later analysis identified a missense DCLRE1C variant that was linked to TCR beta V- and J-gene trimming. An analysis was carried out later, and it reportedly showed fewer N-insertions in an Asian-associated ancestry cluster than the approximately 670-donor mean.

The germline V gene encodes CDR1 SGHTA and CDR2 FQGNSA. CDR3 length: 15 amino acids. With 1 base clipped from V and 9 bases from J, the junction kept 6 bases outside the gene matches. Researchers ran the PCR with 60 Vbeta and 13 Jbeta primers. Clones were sequenced by immunoSEQ multiplex PCR, and TCRdb holds only the in-frame ones, with some missing. This table has 90,000 or so clones, around 70% appearing once. With regard to this clone: Its target is not known.

The sample consisted of PBMCs. The chain links TRBV7-2 to TRBJ2-1, with 10 bases matching TRBD2. The clonotype was recovered from a middle-aged man in good health and CMV-seronegative. CDR3 residues: CASSLGLAGATEQFF. The CDR3 bases are TGTGCCAGCAGCTTAGGGCTAGCGGGGGCCACTGAGCAGTTCTTC.